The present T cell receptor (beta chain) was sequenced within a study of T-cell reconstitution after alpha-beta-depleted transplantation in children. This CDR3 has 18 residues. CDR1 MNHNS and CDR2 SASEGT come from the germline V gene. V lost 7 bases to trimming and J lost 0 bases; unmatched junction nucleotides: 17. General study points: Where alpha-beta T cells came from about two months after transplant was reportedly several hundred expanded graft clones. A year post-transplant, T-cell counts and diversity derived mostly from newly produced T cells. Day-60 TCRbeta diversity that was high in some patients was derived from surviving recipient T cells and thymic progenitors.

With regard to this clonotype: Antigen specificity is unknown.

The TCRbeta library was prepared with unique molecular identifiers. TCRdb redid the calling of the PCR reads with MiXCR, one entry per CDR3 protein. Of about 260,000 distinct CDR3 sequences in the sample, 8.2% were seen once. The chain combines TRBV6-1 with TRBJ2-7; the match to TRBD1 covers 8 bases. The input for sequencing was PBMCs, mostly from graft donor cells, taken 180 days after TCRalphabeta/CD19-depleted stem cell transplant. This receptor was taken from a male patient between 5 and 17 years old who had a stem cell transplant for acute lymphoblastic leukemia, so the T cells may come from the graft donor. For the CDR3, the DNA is TGTGCCAGCAATGCCCGGGACAGGCCCTTCCCCTGCTCCTACGAGCAGTACTTC. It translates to CASNARDRPFPCSYEQYF.